Listed here are 25 T cell receptor beta chains from one sample, sequenced in a study of T cell responses to AZD1222 COVID-19 vaccine (dated by TCRdb to the early 2020s). This sample's time point label indicates: baseline before first vaccination. Preparation of the library involved the immunoSEQ multiplex PCR assay. TCRdb limited this immuneACCESS table to in-frame rearrangements with V and J called. A share of clones is missing; checked studies link under half to unresolved V genes, and the rest is unexplained. Across this sample there are 90,000 to 120,000 clones, with around nine tenths seen only once. The ten largest clones represent 22% of the sample. The sample consisted of peripheral blood, taken on day 0 of AZD1222 vaccination. Receptors originate from an adult in good health.

V and J are TRBV11-2 and TRBJ2-7, with 8 bases matching TRBD2. This CDR3 region has 16 residues. The J segment lost 0 bases and the V segment lost 0 bases, leaving 4 bases of the junction unmatched. Germline CDR1 SGHAT, CDR2 FQNNGV. The CDR3 protein is CASSLESGGPSYEQYF. The CDR3 DNA is TGTGCCAGCAGCTTAGAAAGCGGGGGCCCCTCCTACGAGCAGTACTTC.

This chain links TRBV7-3 with TRBJ1-2, with D possibly matching TRBD1 (5 bases). Germline V gives CDR1 SGHTA, CDR2 FQGTGA. There are 15 residues in the CDR3. V was cut by 2 bases and J by 1 base, with 11 bases left in between. DNA for the CDR3: TGTGCCAGCAGCTTAGGACCTCAGGGTAACTATGGCTACACCTTC. Amino acid sequence: CASSLGPQGNYGYTF. The full variable domain, in which reference TRBV7-3 and TRBJ1-2 provide the parts outside the CDR3, is GAGVSQTPSNKVTEKGKYVELRCDPISGHTALYWYRQSLGQGPEFLIYFQGTGAADDSGLPNDRFFAVRPEGSVSTLKIQRTERGDSAVYLCASSLGPQGNYGYTFGSGTRLTVV.

The rearrangement links TRBV6-4 to TRBJ1-1; TRBD1 is a possible D gene (6 bases). CDR1 is MRHNA and CDR2 is SNTAGT in the germline V gene. This CDR3 spans 14 amino acids. V was cut by 6 bases and J by 3 bases, with 14 bases left in between. CDR3 sequence: CASRLTGRDTEAFF. CDR3 in DNA: TGTGCCAGCAGATTGACAGGAAGAGACACTGAAGCTTTCTTT.

The chain links TRBV20-1 to TRBJ2-3; a possible D gene is TRBD2 (6 bases). The V gene's germline CDR1 is DFQATT and CDR2 SNEGSKA (reference sequence). The CDR3 covers 11 residues. CDR3 bases: TGCAGCCCAGCGCGGGGTGATACGCAGTATTTT. Amino acids: CSPARGDTQYF.

V usage is TRBV27 and J usage is TRBJ2-1; 8 nucleotides align to TRBD2. With V trimmed by 1 base and J by 2 bases, 4 bases remained unmatched. Germline lookup yields CDR1 MNHEY and CDR2 SMNVEV (reference sequence). The CDR3 consists of 16 residues. CDR3 residues: CASSLWRGATYNEQFF. The DNA of the CDR3 is TGTGCCAGCAGTTTATGGCGGGGGGCGACCTACAATGAGCAGTTCTTC.

The gene calls are TRBV30 and TRBJ2-5, with 12 bases lining up with TRBD2. The V segment lost 8 bases and the J segment 5 bases; nucleotides outside the gene matches: 18. This CDR3 has 17 amino acids. Looked up from germline, CDR1 is GTSNPN and CDR2 is SVGIG (reference sequence). The CDR3 loop reads CAITRLAGGLVGETQYF. The CDR3 coding sequence is TGTGCCATTACCCGGCTAGCGGGGGGGCTGGTAGGTGAGACCCAGTACTTC.

This chain's CDR3 is CASSPGAGQLYNEQFF. The CDR3 DNA reads TGTGCCAGCAGCCCCGGGGCGGGACAGTTATACAATGAGCAGTTCTTC. V usage is TRBV11-3 and J usage is TRBJ2-1; D might be TRBD1 (7 bases). V gave up 5 bases and J gave up 4 bases, with 18 bases separating them. The CDR3 is 16 amino acids. CDR1 SGHNT and CDR2 YENEEA come from the germline V gene. The complete variable domain, with remaining parts taken from reference TRBV11-3 and TRBJ2-1, reads EAGVVQSPRYKIIEKKQPVAFWCNPISGHNTLYWYLQNLGQGPELLIRYENEEAVDDSQLPKDRFSAERLKGVDSTLKIQPAELGDSAVYLCASSPGAGQLYNEQFFGPGTRLTVL.

The chain uses TRBV6-6 and TRBJ1-6; 7 nucleotides agree with TRBD1. This CDR3 region has 15 residues. The junction had 9 bases not matched to a gene; V was cut back by 7 bases and J by 6 bases. Germline V gene sequence: CDR1 MNHNY, CDR2 SVGAGI (reference sequence). The CDR3 loop is CASTNFDRANSPLHF. CDR3 DNA sequence: TGTGCCAGCACCAACTTCGACAGGGCTAATTCACCCCTCCACTTT.

This sequence joins TRBV6-5 and TRBJ1-1; perhaps TRBD1 as D (6 bases). Germline V lookup: CDR1 MNHEY, CDR2 SVGAGI. V was clipped by 4 bases and J by 4 bases, with 10 bases between them. The CDR3 is 13 amino acids. In DNA, the CDR3 is TGTGCCAGCAGTTCGACAGGCAGCACTGAAGCTTTCTTT. It specifies CASSSTGSTEAFF.

The rearrangement links TRBV7-9 to TRBJ2-7; D unclear. The CDR3 sequence is 13 residues long. V was cut by 5 bases and J by 3 bases, with 11 bases left in between. The V gene's germline CDR1 is SEHNR and CDR2 FQNEAQ (reference sequence). The chain's CDR3 is CASSQAGRYEQYF. The CDR3 coding sequence is TGTGCCAGCAGCCAGGCAGGCCGCTACGAGCAGTACTTC. The full variable domain, rest sourced from reference TRBV7-9 and TRBJ2-7, is DTGVSQNPRHKITKRGQNVTFRCDPISEHNRLYWYRQTLGQGPEFLTYFQNEAQLEKSRLLSDRFSAERPKGSFSTLEIQRTEQGDSAMYLCASSQAGRYEQYFGPGTRLTVT.

This chain connects TRBV7-6 to TRBJ1-4; unclear D gene. Per the germline V gene, CDR1 is SGHVS and CDR2 is FNYEAQ. The CDR3 has 15 residues. Trimming left V 2 bases short and J 3 bases short, with 10 bases between. CDR3 region: CASSLSSGSNEKLFF. The DNA of the CDR3 is TGTGCCAGCAGCTTATCATCAGGATCTAATGAAAAACTGTTTTTT. Complete variable domain (other parts from reference TRBV7-6 and TRBJ1-4): GAGVSQSPRYKVTKRGQDVALRCDPISGHVSLYWYRQALGQGPEFLTYFNYEAQQDKSGLPNDRFSAERPEGSISTLTIQRTEQRDSAMYRCASSLSSGSNEKLFFGSGTQLSVL.

V gene TRBV6-2 or TRBV6-3 combines with J gene TRBJ2-7, with TRBD1 as a possible D gene (6 bases). The length of the CDR3 is 19 residues. From germline, CDR1 is MNHEY and CDR2 SVGEGT. V dropped 0 bases and J dropped 3 bases, with 24 bases sitting between them. The CDR3 DNA reads as TGTGCCAGCAGTTACTCGAGGGGTGGCGGACAGTCTAGTTTCTACGAGCAGTACTTC. It specifies CASSYSRGGGQSSFYEQYF.

The V gene is TRBV5-1, the J gene TRBJ1-3, with TRBD1 matching over 7 bases. The V and J ends lost 4 bases and 0 bases, in that order; junction bases with no gene match: 7. The V gene's germline CDR1 is SGHRS and CDR2 YFSETQ. CDR3 length equals 16 residues. CDR3 loop: CASSNRDRDSGNTIYF. The CDR3 DNA reads TGCGCCAGCAGCAACCGGGACAGAGACTCTGGAAACACCATATATTTT.

The V gene is TRBV11-2, the J gene TRBJ2-7; TRBD1 aligns across 11 bases. The CDR3 sequence is 15 residues long. The germline V gene has CDR1 SGHAT and CDR2 FQNNGV. After removal of 4 bases from V and 6 bases from J, the junction contained 8 bases not matched to a gene. CDR3 protein: CASSSLRDRGFEQYF. The CDR3 DNA reads TGTGCCAGCAGCTCGCTCCGGGACAGGGGGTTCGAGCAGTACTTC.

V usage is TRBV5-1 and J usage is TRBJ1-1; weak D call: TRBD1 (6 bases). CDR1 SGHRS and CDR2 YFSETQ come from the germline V gene. V was clipped by 4 bases and J by 9 bases, with 10 bases between them. The CDR3 is made up of 11 amino acids. The CDR3, as DNA: TGCGCCAGCAGCGAACAGGGACAAGCTTTCTTT. Translation gives CASSEQGQAFF.

The CDR3 spells CASSHPLDRASTDTQYF. The CDR3 region has the DNA TGTGCCAGCAGCCACCCACTTGACAGGGCCAGCACAGATACGCAGTATTTT. This chain uses TRBV3-1 (or the pseudogene TRBV3-2) with TRBJ2-3, with 7 bases that match TRBD1. The CDR3 covers 17 residues. From germline, CDR1 is LGHDT and CDR2 YNNKEL (reference sequence). The trim removed 3 bases at V and 0 bases at J, leaving 9 bases unmatched.

This sequence joins TRBV27 and TRBJ2-1; D may correspond to TRBD1 or TRBD2 (5 bases each). CDR3 size: 17 residues. CDR1 and CDR2 (germline): MNHEY, SMNVEV (reference sequence). Trimming shortened V by 2 bases and J by 1 base, and 15 bases separated the two germline ends. The CDR3, as DNA: TGTGCCAGCAGTTTAGGTTGGGGGAGTTCTTCCTACAATGAGCAGTTCTTC. This encodes CASSLGWGSSSYNEQFF.

The V call is TRBV19, the J call TRBJ1-5; unclear D gene. V lost 7 bases and J 0 bases, leaving 16 bases between the germline ends. Germline CDR1 reads LNHDA; CDR2 reads SQIVND (reference sequence). This CDR3 comprises 16 residues. The CDR3 sequence: CASKAGGHYSNQPQHF. CDR3 coding DNA: TGTGCCAGTAAGGCAGGAGGTCATTATAGCAATCAGCCCCAGCATTTT.

The rearrangement uses TRBV7-9 and TRBJ1-2, with TRBD1 matching 7 bases. The CDR3 covers 13 residues. The germline V gene encodes CDR1 SEHNR and CDR2 FQNEAQ (reference sequence). V lost 2 bases and J lost 6; bases outside the gene matches: 3. This chain's CDR3 is CASSLTGTDGYTF. The CDR3 bases are TGTGCCAGCAGCTTAACCGGGACAGATGGCTACACCTTC.

The chain has TRBV29-1 and TRBJ1-1, with TRBD1 matching over 8 bases. The CDR3 has 14 residues. The germline V gene has CDR1 SQVTM and CDR2 ANQGSEA. Losses at the gene ends were 6 bases for V and 0 bases for J; bases not matched to a gene: 6. This chain's CDR3 is CSVWTGTMNTEAFF. As DNA, the CDR3 is TGCAGCGTCTGGACAGGGACAATGAACACTGAAGCTTTCTTT. Based on the CDR3 plus reference TRBV29-1 and TRBJ1-1, the full variable domain is SAVISQKPSRDICQRGTSLTIQCQVDSQVTMMFWYRQQPGQSLTLIATANQGSEATYESGFVIDKFPISRPNLTFSTLTVSNMSPEDSSIYLCSVWTGTMNTEAFFGQGTRLTVV.

This rearrangement joins TRBV13 to TRBJ1-2; TRBD1 is a possible D gene (6 bases). The length of the CDR3 is 14 residues. Deletions cut 4 bases from V and 7 bases from J, with 16 bases between. The germline V gene has CDR1 PRHDT and CDR2 FYEKMQ (reference sequence). The CDR3 sequence: CASSSRTGLTGYTF. CDR3 coding DNA: TGTGCCAGCAGCTCCCGCACAGGGCTAACTGGCTACACCTTC.

The chain combines TRBV27 with TRBJ2-3, with unresolved D. Germline V CDR1 and CDR2: MNHEY, SMNVEV (reference sequence). Trimming pared 7 bases from V and 11 bases from J, leaving 7 bases between. This CDR3 spans 9 amino acids. DNA of the CDR3: TGTGCCAGCAAGATAAAGCAGTATTTT. This gives the protein CASKIKQYF.

This clone has more than one count but fewer than ten. The V and J genes are TRBV6-1 and TRBJ2-3; the match to TRBD2 covers 10 bases. Germline assignment: CDR1 MNHNS and CDR2 SASEGT. V was clipped by 0 bases and J by 4 bases; unmatched bases: 1. The CDR3 has 15 residues. In nucleotides, the CDR3 is TGTGCCAGCAGTGAAGCTAGCGGGGGGCCAGATACGCAGTATTTT. Encoded protein: CASSEASGGPDTQYF.

The chain's CDR3 is CASSLVQAANEKLFF. Here the CDR3 DNA reads TGCGCCAGCAGCTTGGTACAGGCCGCTAATGAAAAACTGTTTTTT. The chain carries TRBV5-1 and TRBJ1-4; perhaps TRBD1 as D (5 bases). Germline CDR1 reads SGHRS; CDR2 reads YFSETQ. Trimming stripped 0 bases from V and 3 bases from J, with 9 bases between. The length of the CDR3 is 15 residues.

The chain links TRBV9 to TRBJ1-1; no reliable D call. Germline CDR1 is SGDLS and CDR2 is YYNGEE. V dropped 0 bases and J dropped 5 bases, with 17 bases sitting between them. This CDR3 region has 16 residues. The CDR3 reads CASSVEDSGGVTEAFF. The CDR3 DNA reads TGTGCCAGCAGCGTAGAGGATTCAGGAGGCGTAACTGAAGCTTTCTTT.